Detailed here is one T cell receptor (beta chain). What it binds is unknown. PCR was performed using 60 Vbeta and 13 Jbeta primers. Data came from immunoSEQ multiplex PCR; TCRdb stores just in-frame clones and leaves some out. The table lists around 130,000 clones, 84% of them singletons. This record comes from a study of cytomegalovirus exposure and HLA in healthy donors. The ends lost 5 bases at V and 8 bases at J; junction bases unmatched: 9. The V gene's germline CDR1 is SGHTA and CDR2 FQGTGA. CDR3 length equals 15 residues. Overall study findings and caveats: Investigators reported some 150 TCR beta chains as tied to cytomegalovirus. Indistinguishability led to the exclusion of some V segments, TRBV6-2 and TRBV6-3 included.

The V gene is TRBV7-3, the J gene TRBJ2-1; 10 nucleotides align to TRBD2. The source is a woman under 30 in good health and CMV-seropositive. Sequenced input: PBMCs. The CDR3 here is CASSASGGANDEQFF. CDR3 coding DNA: TGTGCCAGCAGCGCCAGCGGGGGGGCCAACGATGAGCAGTTCTTC.